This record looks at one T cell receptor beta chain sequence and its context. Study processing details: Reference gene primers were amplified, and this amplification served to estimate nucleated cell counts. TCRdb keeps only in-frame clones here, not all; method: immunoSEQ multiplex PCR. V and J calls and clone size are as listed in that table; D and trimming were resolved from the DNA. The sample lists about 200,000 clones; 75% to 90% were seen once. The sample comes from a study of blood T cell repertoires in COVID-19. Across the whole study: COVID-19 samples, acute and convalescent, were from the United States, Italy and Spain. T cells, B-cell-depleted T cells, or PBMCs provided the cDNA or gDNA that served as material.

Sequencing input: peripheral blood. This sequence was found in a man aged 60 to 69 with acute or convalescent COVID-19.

Written as DNA, the CDR3 is TGTGCCAGCAGTTTGGGGAGACTCTATGGCTACACCTTC. This encodes CASSLGRLYGYTF. The rearrangement uses TRBV28 and TRBJ1-2, with D unresolved. The CDR3 extends over 13 amino acids. Germline assignment: CDR1 MDHEN and CDR2 SYDVKM. V was pared by 3 bases and J by 4 bases, with 9 bases between.